Listed here are 25 T cell receptor beta chains from one sample, sequenced in a study of cytomegalovirus exposure and HLA in healthy donors. Both 60 Vbeta primers and 13 Jbeta primers went into the PCR. Using immunoSEQ multiplex PCR, the repertoire was profiled, and TCRdb retains in-frame clones only, with some absent. Among 250,000 to 300,000 clones listed, roughly four fifths were seen once. The material sequenced was PBMCs. The receptors derive from a middle-aged woman in good health and CMV-seropositive.

The chain uses TRBV4-2 and TRBJ1-2; possible D gene TRBD1, 5 bases. This CDR3 region has 14 residues. V lost 1 base and J lost 6, with 12 bases in between. Germline V gene data show CDR1 as LGHNA and CDR2 as YNFKEQ. The CDR3 DNA is TGTGCCAGCAGCCAAGGCAGGGTCGAGCATGGCTACACCTTC. Its translation: CASSQGRVEHGYTF.

This clone has a handful of counts. V gene TRBV7-5 combines with J gene TRBJ2-2; no check of the table's D call, TRBD2, against the DNA was made. TRBV7-5 represents a pseudogene. The CDR3 has 16 residues. CDR3 DNA sequence: TGTGTCAGAAGCTTAGCCTCCCTAGCGGGCACCGGGGAGCTGTTTTTT. This codes for CVRSLASLAGTGELFF.

The CDR3 sequence is CASSRDTYEQYF. The CDR3 nucleotides are TGCGCCAGCAGCAGGGACACTTACGAGCAGTACTTC. The rearrangement joins TRBV5-1 to TRBJ2-7, with a tentative D call TRBD1 (6 bases). This CDR3 is 12 amino acids long. Germline V gene lookup returns CDR1 SGHRS and CDR2 YFSETQ. V gave up 4 bases and J gave up 4 bases, with 9 bases separating them.

This chain links TRBV28 with TRBJ2-1; D remains ambiguous. Trimming left V 2 bases short and J 12 bases short, with 11 bases between. CDR3 size: 12 residues. From germline, CDR1 is MDHEN and CDR2 SYDVKM. CDR3 nucleotides: TGTGCCAGCAGTTTAAAATTATCAGGGCAGTTCTTC. Protein product: CASSLKLSGQFF. The full variable domain, its missing parts supplied by reference TRBV28 and TRBJ2-1, is DVKVTQSSRYLVKRTGEKVFLECVQDMDHENMFWYRQDPGLGLRLIYFSYDVKMKEKGDIPEGYSVSREKKERFSLILESASTNQTSMYLCASSLKLSGQFFGPGTRLTVL.

The chain joins TRBV6-1 to TRBJ1-3, with a possible D match to TRBD1 (5 bases). Germline V gene sequence: CDR1 MNHNS, CDR2 SASEGT. CDR3 length equals 13 residues. V lost 3 bases and J lost 16, with 19 bases in between. Here the CDR3 DNA reads TGTGCCAGCAGTGAGCAGGGAGGCACCAGATATTATTTT. This gives the protein CASSEQGGTRYYF.

The chain employs TRBV7-2 and TRBJ1-1; 7 bases match TRBD1. The CDR3 extends over 13 amino acids. The germline gives CDR1 SGHTA, CDR2 FQGNSA. Unmatched junction bases numbered 1, after V lost 6 bases and J lost 0 bases. In DNA form, the CDR3 reads TGTGCCAGCAGGACAGGGATGAACACTGAAGCTTTCTTT. Amino acid sequence: CASRTGMNTEAFF.

The sample holds one count of this clone. The V and J genes are TRBV7-2 and TRBJ1-6, with a tentative D call TRBD1 (5 bases). Trimming stripped 0 bases from V and 6 bases from J, with 9 bases between. The CDR3 sequence is 15 residues long. CDR1 and CDR2 (germline): SGHTA, FQGNSA. CDR3 amino acids: CASSLAGAPNSPLHF. The CDR3 DNA is TGTGCCAGCAGCTTAGCAGGGGCTCCTAATTCACCCCTCCACTTT.

This sequence joins TRBV30 and TRBJ2-7; the D gene is possibly TRBD1 (6 bases). The germline CDR1 and CDR2 sequences are GTSNPN and SVGIG (reference sequence). V was trimmed by 4 bases and J by 4 bases, leaving 8 bases between them. The CDR3 consists of 11 residues. The DNA of the CDR3 is TGTGCCTGGACCACAGGGTACGAGCAGTACTTC. It yields the protein CAWTTGYEQYF.

The chain's CDR3 is CASSVEEGDRRNSPLHF. The DNA for the CDR3 is TGTGCCAGCAGCGTAGAGGAGGGGGACAGGCGTAATTCACCCCTCCACTTT. The chain employs TRBV9 and TRBJ1-6, with TRBD1 identical over 8 bases. This CDR3 comprises 17 residues. J was trimmed by 6 bases and V by 0 bases; bases with no gene match: 8. CDR1 is SGDLS and CDR2 is YYNGEE in the germline V gene.

The CDR3 sequence is CATSKGENTEAFF. The CDR3 DNA is TGTGCCACCAGCAAGGGGGAGAACACTGAAGCTTTCTTT. The rearrangement joins TRBV15 to TRBJ1-1; weak D call: TRBD1 (6 bases). The CDR3 has 13 residues. The germline V and J ends were trimmed by 4 bases and 1 base, with 7 bases remaining between them. CDR1 is LNHNV, CDR2 YYDKDF, per germline (reference sequence).

The chain combines TRBV2 with TRBJ2-2; TRBD1 agrees at 9 bases. V dropped 7 bases and J dropped 6; count of bases not matched to a gene: 6. This CDR3 spans 14 amino acids. Germline V gives CDR1 SNHLY, CDR2 FYNNEI. The CDR3 DNA reads as TGTGCCAGCAAAGGGACAGGGTATGCCGGGGAGCTGTTTTTT. Translating gives CASKGTGYAGELFF.

V and J are TRBV5-6 and TRBJ2-2, with D maybe TRBD2 (6 bases). The V end lost 0 bases, the J end lost 0 bases, and 15 bases lay between the germline ends. Looked up from germline, CDR1 is SGHDT and CDR2 is YYEEEE. The CDR3 covers 18 residues. This CDR3 reads CASSLALLALTNTGELFF. CDR3 DNA sequence: TGTGCCAGCAGCTTGGCTCTTCTAGCGCTCACGAACACCGGGGAGCTGTTTTTT.

The chain has TRBV4-3 and TRBJ1-5; weak D call: TRBD1 (6 bases). Germline V gene lookup returns CDR1 LGHNA and CDR2 YSLEER. The CDR3 sequence is 14 residues long. The ends were cut back, 0 bases at V and 7 bases at J, with 10 bases in the middle. CDR3 region: CASSQDRRGQPQHF. For the CDR3, the DNA is TGCGCCAGCAGCCAAGACCGCAGGGGACAGCCCCAGCATTTT.

This clone was recorded only once. V usage is TRBV19 and J usage is TRBJ1-5; TRBD1 is a possible D gene (5 bases). Trimming removed 3 bases at V and 7 bases at J, with 13 bases between. In germline, CDR1 is LNHDA, CDR2 SQIVND (reference sequence). This CDR3 has 14 amino acids. CDR3 in DNA: TGTGCCAGTAGTATTGGTCGAAGGGGACAGCCCCAGCATTTT. Translation: CASSIGRRGQPQHF. Full variable domain (missing parts from reference TRBV19 and TRBJ1-5): DGGITQSPKYLFRKEGQNVTLSCEQNLNHDAMYWYRQDPGQGLRLIYYSQIVNDFQKGDIAEGYSVSREKKESFPLTVTSAQKNPTAFYLCASSIGRRGQPQHFGDGTRLSIL.

The genes are TRBV16 and TRBJ2-2; no reliable D call. The CDR3 totals 13 residues. Germline lookup yields CDR1 KGHSY and CDR2 FQNENV. The ends were cut back, 3 bases at V and 6 bases at J, with 8 bases in the middle. This CDR3 reads CASSQSIPGELFF. The CDR3 DNA sequence: TGTGCCAGCAGCCAGTCCATCCCCGGGGAGCTGTTTTTT.

V usage is TRBV7-3 and J usage is TRBJ2-5; 10 bases align to TRBD1. The V gene end was trimmed by 5 bases and the J gene end by 4 bases; junction bases not matched to a gene: 7. The CDR3 sequence is 15 residues long. Germline loops: CDR1 SGHTA, CDR2 FQGTGA. In DNA, the CDR3 is TGTGCCAGCAGCCAGACAGGGGGCGAGAGAGAGACCCAGTACTTC. As protein: CASSQTGGERETQYF.

The chain joins TRBV7-9 to TRBJ2-7; 8 bases agree with TRBD2. The germline gives CDR1 SEHNR, CDR2 FQNEAQ (reference sequence). The CDR3 sequence is 13 residues long. V shed 5 bases, J shed 7 bases, and the junction held 7 bases outside the gene matches. The CDR3 loop reads CASSPGTRGEQYF. The CDR3 DNA sequence: TGTGCCAGCAGCCCCGGGACTAGAGGAGAGCAGTACTTC.

This sequence joins TRBV30 and TRBJ1-5; D is undetermined. CDR3 length equals 13 residues. Trimming stripped 3 bases from V and 4 bases from J, with 10 bases between. The V gene's germline CDR1 is GTSNPN and CDR2 SVGIG (reference sequence). CDR3 sequence: CAWSHGGNQPQHF. CDR3 DNA: TGTGCCTGGAGCCATGGCGGTAATCAGCCCCAGCATTTT.

This chain connects TRBV9 to TRBJ2-7; TRBD1 matches at 10 bases. The CDR3 length is 16 residues. Germline V gene lookup returns CDR1 SGDLS and CDR2 YYNGEE. The V and J ends lost 4 bases and 3 bases, in that order; junction bases with no gene match: 10. CDR3 coding DNA: TGTGCCAGCAGCCCCGATCCCGGGGACAGGGGCTACGAGCAGTACTTC. Encoded protein: CASSPDPGDRGYEQYF.

The chain is built from TRBV6-6 and TRBJ2-3, with 9 bases fitting TRBD2. The CDR3 sequence is 16 residues long. V lost 7 bases, J lost 3 bases, and 11 bases stayed unmatched. Germline V gene lookup returns CDR1 MNHNY and CDR2 SVGAGI (reference sequence). CDR3 loop: CASTKAGGFGTDTQYF. CDR3 nucleotides: TGTGCCAGCACCAAGGCGGGGGGGTTCGGTACAGATACGCAGTATTTT.

This chain uses TRBV6-1 with TRBJ2-1; 14 positions agree with TRBD2. This CDR3 comprises 15 residues. From germline, CDR1 is MNHNS and CDR2 SASEGT. Unmatched junction bases numbered 3, after V lost 4 bases and J lost 7 bases. CDR3 nucleotides: TGTGCCAGCAGTGCGGGACTAGCGGGAGTAAATGAGCAGTTCTTC. It is translated as CASSAGLAGVNEQFF.

The chain uses TRBV28 and TRBJ1-4; 8 nucleotides agree with TRBD1. The CDR3 runs 15 residues. The junction had 8 bases not matched to a gene; V was cut back by 4 bases and J by 7 bases. Per the germline V gene, CDR1 is MDHEN and CDR2 is SYDVKM. CDR3 nucleotide sequence: TGTGCCAGCAGTTCGCCCGGGACAGGCGGTGAAAAACTGTTTTTT. This encodes CASSSPGTGGEKLFF.

V gene TRBV29-1 combines with J gene TRBJ2-2, with TRBD2 matching 12 bases. The junction had 9 bases not matched to a gene; V was cut back by 6 bases and J by 4 bases. The germline CDR1 and CDR2 sequences are SQVTM and ANQGSEA. This CDR3 region has 16 residues. The CDR3 DNA is TGCAGCGTCCGTCTAGCGGGAGGGCCAGGCACCGGGGAGCTGTTTTTT. Amino acid sequence: CSVRLAGGPGTGELFF.

The chain is built from TRBV7-9 and TRBJ1-4; TRBD1 aligns across 9 bases. Germline-derived CDR1 and CDR2 are SEHNR and FQNEAQ (reference sequence). The CDR3 is 13 residues long. J lost 7 bases, V lost 4 bases, and 1 base had no gene match. CDR3 coding DNA: TGTGCCAGCAGCTGGGGACAGGGTGAAAAACTGTTTTTT. Translation gives CASSWGQGEKLFF.

V is TRBV2 and J is TRBJ1-5; D is undetermined. Per germline, CDR1 SNHLY and CDR2 FYNNEI. This CDR3 comprises 11 residues. V was cut by 6 bases and J by 3 bases, with 3 bases left in between. For the CDR3, the DNA is TGTGCCAGCAGCCTCAATCAGCCCCAGCATTTT. Amino acids: CASSLNQPQHF.